The subject of this entry is one TCR beta chain. Its antigen is as yet unknown. This entry is derived from a study of cytomegalovirus exposure and HLA in healthy donors. At the level of the study: Genotyping of 398 donors showed that around 85% belonged to the Caucasian-associated ancestry cluster. General study findings and limits: In an earlier analysis, in roughly 600 donors, most V segments appeared productive either ~90% or ~30% of the time. Later genetic work tied a missense DCLRE1C variant to beta-chain V and J trimming.

PCR primers comprised 60 Vbeta and 13 Jbeta primers. Generated by immunoSEQ multiplex PCR, the TCRdb table keeps only in-frame clones and is missing some. This table has some 130,000 clones, 79% appearing once. The CDR3 totals 15 residues. V gave up 6 bases and J gave up 3 bases; unmatched junction bases: 10. Germline CDR1 and CDR2: KGHSH and LQKENI. The sample comprised PBMCs. This receptor was identified in a man aged 40-55 years in good health and CMV-seropositive. The rearrangement links TRBV18 to TRBJ1-1; 7 bases match TRBD1. The CDR3 loop reads CASSTTGREDTEAFF. DNA for the CDR3: TGTGCCAGCTCTACGACAGGGAGAGAGGACACTGAAGCTTTCTTT.